This paragraph covers one T cell receptor (beta chain) sequence. Its cognate antigen is unknown. Trimming at V came to 5 bases and at J to 0 bases, leaving 10 bases not matched to a gene. Per the germline V gene, CDR1 is SGHRS and CDR2 is YFSETQ. The CDR3 has 16 amino acids. This entry comes from a study of identical twins. Study conclusions and caveats: Whereas memory repertoires showed no such difference, abundant cord blood beta clonotypes carried fewer insertions. There is a chance that invariant MAIT and iNKT cells partially muddied zero-insertion analyses.

Unique molecular identifiers were present on the cDNA, which also gained a universal primer site by template switching. MiXCR, run by TCRdb on the 5' RACE reads, gives a single entry per CDR3 protein. Among 1.5 million to 2 million distinct CDR3 sequences, about 32% were seen once, and the ten largest hold around 0.25%. V usage is TRBV5-1 and J usage is TRBJ2-5, with 7 positions matching TRBD2. The source is a newborn girl in good health. Sequenced input: cord blood. The CDR3 DNA sequence: TGCGCCAGCAGGCCGGGACTACATAAGTACCAAGAGACCCAGTACTTC. Translation gives CASRPGLHKYQETQYF.